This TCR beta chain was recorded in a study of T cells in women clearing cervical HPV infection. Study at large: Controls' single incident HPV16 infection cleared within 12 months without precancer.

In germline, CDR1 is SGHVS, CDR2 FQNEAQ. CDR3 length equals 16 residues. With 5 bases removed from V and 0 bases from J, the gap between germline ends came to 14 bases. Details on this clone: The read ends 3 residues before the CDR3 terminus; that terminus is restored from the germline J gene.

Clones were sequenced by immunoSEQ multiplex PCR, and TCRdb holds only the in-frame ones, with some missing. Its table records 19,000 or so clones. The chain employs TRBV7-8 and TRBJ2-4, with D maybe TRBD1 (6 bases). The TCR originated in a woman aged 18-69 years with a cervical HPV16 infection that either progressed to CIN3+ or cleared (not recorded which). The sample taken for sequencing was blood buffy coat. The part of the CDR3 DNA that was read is TGTGCCAGCAGCCCCCTTACACAGGGAGCCAAAAACATT. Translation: CASSPLTQGAKNI. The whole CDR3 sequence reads CASSPLTQGAKNIQYF.